The 18 T cell receptor beta chains below come from one sample, sequenced in a study of blood T cell repertoires in COVID-19. TCRdb's copy holds only in-frame clones and misses some; the assay was immunoSEQ multiplex PCR. The sample has 400,000 to 500,000 clones, 86% seen once; the top ten hold approximately 1.4%. Material for sequencing was peripheral blood. The receptors were gathered from a woman in her thirties with active or convalescent COVID-19.

This rearrangement joins TRBV14 to TRBJ2-5, with 10 bases matching TRBD1. J was trimmed by 3 bases and V by 3 bases; bases with no gene match: 7. CDR1 is SGHDN, CDR2 FVKESK, per germline. The CDR3 totals 16 residues. CDR3 coding DNA: TGTGCCAGCAGCCATCCCGACAGGGGGCCTAAAGAGACCCAGTACTTC. This sequence encodes CASSHPDRGPKETQYF.

This clone was seen once. The chain joins TRBV11-2 to TRBJ1-6; tentatively, D is TRBD1 (6 bases). The CDR3 is 16 amino acids. Per germline, CDR1 SGHAT and CDR2 FQNNGV. The V end lost 6 bases, the J end lost 7 bases, and 19 bases lay between the germline ends. CDR3 loop: CASRESFTGSNSPLHF. The CDR3 bases are TGTGCCAGCAGGGAGTCTTTTACAGGGAGCAATTCACCCCTCCACTTT.

This rearrangement joins TRBV27 to TRBJ2-7; D is possibly TRBD2 (6 bases). There are 15 residues in the CDR3. Germline V gene lookup returns CDR1 MNHEY and CDR2 SMNVEV (reference sequence). With 0 bases removed from V and 0 bases from J, the gap between germline ends came to 9 bases. DNA for the CDR3: TGTGCCAGCAGTTTATCGCGGGGACTCTCCTACGAGCAGTACTTC. Translated, it gives CASSLSRGLSYEQYF.

The chain links TRBV18 to TRBJ2-1; TRBD2 matches at 9 bases. V lost 3 bases, J lost 0 bases, and 3 bases stayed unmatched. The germline CDR1 and CDR2 sequences are KGHSH and LQKENI. CDR3 size: 16 residues. In DNA, the CDR3 is TGTGCCAGCTCACCGCTAGCGGGAAGCTCCTACAATGAGCAGTTCTTC. Its translation is CASSPLAGSSYNEQFF.

V usage is TRBV6-2 or TRBV6-3 and J usage is TRBJ1-5, with D perhaps matching TRBD1 (5 bases). The germline V gene encodes CDR1 MNHEY and CDR2 SVGEGT. The CDR3 has 14 amino acids. V lost 4 bases to trimming and J lost 9 bases, with 16 bases between them. CDR3 DNA sequence: TGTGCCAGCAGTTCGCGGGACGCGACTCGGCCCCAGCATTTT. Amino acid sequence: CASSSRDATRPQHF.

This chain joins TRBV4-2 and TRBJ1-2, with 7 bases aligning to TRBD1. Trimming at V came to 0 bases and at J to 1 base, leaving 2 bases not matched to a gene. From germline, CDR1 is LGHNA and CDR2 YNFKEQ. CDR3 size: 15 residues. This CDR3 is CASSQDGTVNYGYTF. DNA of the CDR3: TGTGCCAGCAGCCAAGACGGGACAGTTAACTATGGCTACACCTTC.

The V and J genes are TRBV25-1 and TRBJ1-4; D remains unclear. Germline-derived CDR1 and CDR2 are MGHDK and SYGVNS. V gave up 2 bases and J gave up 10 bases, with 14 bases separating them. This CDR3 spans 14 amino acids. The CDR3 sequence is CASSENMDSPKLFF. For the CDR3, the DNA is TGTGCCAGCAGTGAAAACATGGACTCCCCAAAACTGTTTTTT.

The chain recombines TRBV19 with TRBJ1-5; a weak D match, TRBD1 (6 bases). Germline CDR1 reads LNHDA; CDR2 reads SQIVND (reference sequence). The CDR3 extends over 14 amino acids. The germline V and J ends were trimmed by 3 bases and 3 bases, with 9 bases remaining between them. In DNA form, the CDR3 reads TGTGCCAGTAGTATTTCAGGGGACAATCAGCCCCAGCATTTT. This sequence encodes CASSISGDNQPQHF.

The chain recombines TRBV27 with TRBJ2-3, with D unresolved. The V and J ends lost 4 bases and 6 bases respectively, with 11 bases between them. Germline V gene lookup returns CDR1 MNHEY and CDR2 SMNVEV (reference sequence). The CDR3 sequence is 13 residues long. The CDR3 loop is CASSWSFGDTQYF. Written as DNA, the CDR3 is TGTGCCAGCAGTTGGTCATTCGGGGATACGCAGTATTTT.

The chain uses TRBV5-1 and TRBJ2-1; 12 bases line up with TRBD2. Looked up from germline, CDR1 is SGHRS and CDR2 is YFSETQ. The V gene end was trimmed by 0 bases and the J gene end by 9 bases; junction bases not matched to a gene: 7. The CDR3 covers 16 residues. CDR3 in amino acids: CASSLEPLAGGGEQFF. For the CDR3, the DNA is TGCGCCAGCAGCTTGGAACCCCTAGCGGGGGGGGGTGAGCAGTTCTTC.

V and J are TRBV12-5 and TRBJ2-1, with D perhaps TRBD2 (5 bases). Germline loops: CDR1 LGHNT, CDR2 FRNRAP. The CDR3 has 12 amino acids. The ends were cut back, 3 bases at V and 6 bases at J, with 6 bases in the middle. The DNA of the CDR3 is TGTGCTAGTGGTTTCGCGGGCAATGAGCAGTTCTTC. Its protein product is CASGFAGNEQFF.

V gene TRBV27 combines with J gene TRBJ2-1; 7 bases are shared with TRBD2. V was clipped by 5 bases and J by 2 bases; unmatched bases: 9. This CDR3 is built from 16 residues. CDR1 is MNHEY, CDR2 SMNVEV, per germline (reference sequence). DNA for the CDR3: TGTGCCAGCAGTCCCTCACTAGCGCTTGCCTACAATGAGCAGTTCTTC. This codes for CASSPSLALAYNEQFF.

V gene TRBV5-5 combines with J gene TRBJ2-7; a weak D match, TRBD2 (5 bases). V was cut by 5 bases and J by 3 bases, with 12 bases left in between. The germline gives CDR1 SGHKS, CDR2 YYEKEE (reference sequence). This CDR3 contains 13 residues. CDR3 sequence (DNA): TGTGCCAGCAGAGTTAGCGATTACTACGAGCAGTACTTC. It specifies CASRVSDYYEQYF.

This chain uses TRBV4-1 with TRBJ1-2; no definite D call. Trimming left V 0 bases short and J 4 bases short, with 30 bases between. Germline values: CDR1 MGHRA, CDR2 YSYEKL. This CDR3 comprises 21 residues. Here the CDR3 reads CASSQDKGVGGNTLSGYGYTF. CDR3 bases: TGCGCCAGCAGCCAAGATAAGGGAGTGGGAGGCAATACCCTAAGTGGCTATGGCTACACCTTC.

This chain uses TRBV5-4 with TRBJ1-1, with a tentative D call TRBD1 (5 bases). Germline CDR1 is SGHNT and CDR2 is YYREEE (reference sequence). Trimming removed 3 bases from V and 1 base from J, with 7 bases in between. The CDR3 runs 13 residues. DNA for the CDR3: TGTGCCAGCAGCTCGCAGGGGAACACTGAAGCTTTCTTT. This codes for CASSSQGNTEAFF.

CDR3 sequence (DNA): TGCGCCAGCAGCCAAGGAGTTCTTCACTCCTACAATGAGCAGTTCTTC. This gives the protein CASSQGVLHSYNEQFF. The rearrangement uses TRBV4-1 and TRBJ2-1, with D unresolved. This CDR3 spans 16 amino acids. V was cut by 1 base and J by 0 bases, with 10 bases left in between. Germline CDR1 MGHRA, CDR2 YSYEKL.

The genes are TRBV19 and TRBJ1-5; D is undetermined. Trimming removed 3 bases at V and 4 bases at J, with 19 bases between. The CDR3 is made up of 17 amino acids. Germline assignment: CDR1 LNHDA and CDR2 SQIVND (reference sequence). The CDR3 sequence: CASSISVRGGDNQPQHF. The CDR3 DNA sequence: TGTGCCAGTAGTATTAGTGTTCGCGGCGGAGATAATCAGCCCCAGCATTTT.

The chain joins TRBV2 to TRBJ1-1, with a tentative D call TRBD1 (5 bases). There are 12 residues in the CDR3. Germline CDR1 reads SNHLY; CDR2 reads FYNNEI. The V end was cut by 6 bases, the J end by 4 bases, with 9 bases between. In DNA form, the CDR3 reads TGTGCCAGCAGCCTGGACATCACTGAAGCTTTCTTT. Protein sequence: CASSLDITEAFF.